This T cell receptor beta chain was retrieved from a study of monozygotic twins with inflammatory bowel disease. TCRdb reprocessed the 5' RACE reads; each CDR3 protein has one entry and no DNA is given. The repertoire shows a few hundred thousand distinct CDR3 sequences; the top ten hold 2% to 2.5%. The study, taken as a whole, reports: Against healthy co-twins, IBD patients had lower TCRbeta diversity (measured by inverse Simpson).

Points on this clonotype: Its antigen is as yet unknown.

Sequencing was performed on blood. This receptor was identified in a human donor with ulcerative colitis or Crohn's disease, or a healthy co-twin of an affected twin (not recorded which).

The CDR3 sequence is CASSLALVGQPQHF. The chain is built from TRBV7-2 and TRBJ1-5. The V gene's germline CDR1 is SGHTA and CDR2 FQGNSA. The CDR3 is made up of 14 amino acids.